A single sample is the source of the 9 T cell receptor beta chains below, sequenced in a study of blood T cell repertoires in COVID-19. TCRdb's copy holds only in-frame clones and misses some; the assay was immunoSEQ multiplex PCR. The table lists hundreds of thousands of clones, roughly 84% of them singletons, with approximately 7.3% in the top ten. The sample taken for sequencing was PBMCs or T cells enriched from blood (not recorded which). The receptors come from a woman aged 40 to 55 who had recovered from COVID-19.

V gene TRBV28 combines with J gene TRBJ2-5; D is unresolved. The CDR3 extends over 15 amino acids. V lost 5 bases, J lost 1 base, and 14 bases lay in between. Germline assignment: CDR1 MDHEN and CDR2 SYDVKM. The CDR3 protein is CASSPTPRSQETQYF. In DNA form, the CDR3 reads TGTGCCAGCAGTCCGACACCCAGGTCCCAAGAGACCCAGTACTTC.

The CDR3: CASSLRQASSYNSPLHF. The DNA for the CDR3 is TGTGCCAGCAGCTTACGACAGGCGAGCTCCTATAATTCACCCCTCCACTTT. The chain recombines TRBV7-2 with TRBJ1-6, with D maybe TRBD1 (6 bases). V was shortened by 2 bases and J by 0 bases, with 11 bases between the two germline ends. From germline, CDR1 is SGHTA and CDR2 FQGNSA. The CDR3 spans 17 residues.

The chain uses TRBV29-1 and TRBJ1-2, with D perhaps TRBD1 (5 bases). This CDR3 comprises 15 residues. Trimming stripped 1 base from V and 8 bases from J, with 20 bases between. Germline V gives CDR1 SQVTM, CDR2 ANQGSEA. The CDR3 sequence is CSVEGGRHRGGGYTF. CDR3 DNA sequence: TGCAGCGTTGAAGGGGGACGACACCGGGGAGGAGGCTACACCTTC. The full variable domain, rest sourced from reference TRBV29-1 and TRBJ1-2, is SAVISQKPSRDICQRGTSLTIQCQVDSQVTMMFWYRQQPGQSLTLIATANQGSEATYESGFVIDKFPISRPNLTFSTLTVSNMSPEDSSIYLCSVEGGRHRGGGYTFGSGTRLTVV.

This chain connects TRBV19 to TRBJ1-2, with a possible D match to TRBD1 (5 bases). Trimming took 6 bases from V and 7 from J, leaving 15 bases between them. The CDR3 consists of 13 residues. Germline values: CDR1 LNHDA, CDR2 SQIVND (reference sequence). The CDR3 reads CASSLTVSGGYTF. DNA for the CDR3: TGTGCCAGTAGCCTGACAGTGTCGGGTGGCTACACCTTC.

This chain joins TRBV10-2 and TRBJ2-7; D might be TRBD2 (5 bases). The germline V gene encodes CDR1 WSHSY and CDR2 SAAADI. The CDR3 is 11 amino acids. V dropped 5 bases and J dropped 7 bases, with 9 bases sitting between them. Written as DNA, the CDR3 is TGCGCCAGCAGTCTAGCAGAGGAGCAGTACTTC. Translated, it gives CASSLAEEQYF.

This sequence joins TRBV19 and TRBJ1-1, with a tentative D call TRBD1 (6 bases). The CDR3 length is 14 residues. Germline V gives CDR1 LNHDA, CDR2 SQIVND (reference sequence). Deletions cut 4 bases from V and 3 bases from J, with 12 bases between. The CDR3 region has the DNA TGTGCCAGTAGTAAAAGGGACATCTACACTGAAGCTTTCTTT. Translating it yields CASSKRDIYTEAFF.

The chain employs TRBV28 and TRBJ2-5; D remains ambiguous. The germline V and J ends were trimmed by 2 bases and 10 bases, with 17 bases remaining between them. Germline assignment: CDR1 MDHEN and CDR2 SYDVKM. The CDR3 has 14 amino acids. The CDR3: CASSLILVTADQYF. CDR3 bases: TGTGCCAGCAGTTTAATCCTAGTCACGGCGGACCAGTACTTC.

The V call is TRBV20-1, the J call TRBJ1-5; D unclear. CDR1 DFQATT and CDR2 SNEGSKA come from the germline V gene (reference sequence). V dropped 3 bases and J dropped 5 bases, with 11 bases sitting between them. The CDR3 is made up of 13 amino acids. CDR3 sequence: CSASRGEDQPQHF. DNA for the CDR3: TGCAGTGCTAGTCGCGGGGAGGATCAGCCCCAGCATTTT.

The rearrangement links TRBV24-1 to TRBJ1-1, with a possible D match to TRBD1 (6 bases). This CDR3 contains 15 residues. Germline CDR1 KGHDR, CDR2 SFDVKD. V was pared by 2 bases and J by 5 bases, with 14 bases between. This CDR3 reads CATSDSRGWETEAFF. The CDR3 DNA is TGTGCCACCAGTGATTCAAGGGGGTGGGAAACTGAAGCTTTCTTT.